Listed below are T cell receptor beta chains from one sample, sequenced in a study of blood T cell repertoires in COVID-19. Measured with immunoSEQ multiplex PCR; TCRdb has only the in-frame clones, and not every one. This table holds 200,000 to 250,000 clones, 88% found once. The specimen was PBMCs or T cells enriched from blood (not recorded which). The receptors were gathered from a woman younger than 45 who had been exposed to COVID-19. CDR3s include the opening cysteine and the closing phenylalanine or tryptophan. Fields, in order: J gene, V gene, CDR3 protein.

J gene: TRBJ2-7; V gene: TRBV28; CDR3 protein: CASNPEAGKQYF
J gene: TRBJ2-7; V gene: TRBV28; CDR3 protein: CASSLRSGGIYEQYF
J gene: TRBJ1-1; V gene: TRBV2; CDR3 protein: CASRAIRDMNTEAFF
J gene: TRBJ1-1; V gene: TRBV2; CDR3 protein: CASRVPTGVKAEAFF
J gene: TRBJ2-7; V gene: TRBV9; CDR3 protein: CASSVDVTNYEQYF
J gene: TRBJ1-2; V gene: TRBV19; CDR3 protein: CASSDRPRDANYGYTF
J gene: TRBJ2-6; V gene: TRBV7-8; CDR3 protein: CASSPTGQGGWANVLTF
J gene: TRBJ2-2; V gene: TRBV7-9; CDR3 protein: CASSFRQAITGELFF
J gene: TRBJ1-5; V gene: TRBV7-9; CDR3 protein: CASSLGQGARNQPQHF
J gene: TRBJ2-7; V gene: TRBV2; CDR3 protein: CASSERGTNEQYF
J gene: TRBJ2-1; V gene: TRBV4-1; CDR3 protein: CASSSPRDEQFF
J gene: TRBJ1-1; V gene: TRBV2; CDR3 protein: CASRDQGHTEAFF
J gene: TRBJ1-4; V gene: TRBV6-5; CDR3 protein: CASRPDRGISEKLFF
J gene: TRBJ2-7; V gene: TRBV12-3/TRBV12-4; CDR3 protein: CASSFITGEQYF
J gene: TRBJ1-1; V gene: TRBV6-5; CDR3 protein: CASRRDRGAEAFF
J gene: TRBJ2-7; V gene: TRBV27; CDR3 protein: CASSSYRSSYEQYF
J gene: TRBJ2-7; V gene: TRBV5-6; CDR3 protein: CASSLGSLAGVYEQYF
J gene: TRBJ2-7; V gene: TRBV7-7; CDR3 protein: CASSFDRGYEQYF
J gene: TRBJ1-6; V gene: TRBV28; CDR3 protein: CAATGTTPDNSPLHF
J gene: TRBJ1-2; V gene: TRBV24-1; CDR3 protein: CATSPTGGDYGYTF
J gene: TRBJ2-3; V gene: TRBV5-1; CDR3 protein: CASSEGTGLGDTQYF
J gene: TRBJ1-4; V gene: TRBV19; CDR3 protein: CASSIDGTGDEKLFF
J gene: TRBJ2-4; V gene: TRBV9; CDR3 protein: CASSGEAGSKNIQYF
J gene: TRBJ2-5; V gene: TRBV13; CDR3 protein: CASSLVGTGGDETQYF
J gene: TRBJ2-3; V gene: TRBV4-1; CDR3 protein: CASSPRDGTDTQYF